Shown below are 19 T cell receptor beta chains from a single sample sequenced in a study of blood T cell repertoires in COVID-19. Libraries were prepared by immunoSEQ multiplex PCR; TCRdb keeps only in-frame clonotypes and omits some of them. The sample records approximately 290,000 clones, around 90% being singletons. Sequencing input: PBMCs or T cells enriched from blood (not recorded which). The receptors were gathered from a woman aged 30 to 39 who had recovered from COVID-19.

This sequence joins TRBV30 and TRBJ1-1, with D possibly being TRBD1 (5 bases). CDR3 size: 16 residues. V was clipped by 3 bases and J by 8 bases, with 25 bases between them. CDR1 is GTSNPN, CDR2 SVGIG, per germline (reference sequence). This CDR3 is CAWRGGGGRVFWEAFF. In DNA, the CDR3 is TGTGCCTGGAGGGGGGGAGGAGGCAGGGTTTTTTGGGAAGCTTTCTTT. Using reference TRBV30 and TRBJ1-1 for the parts outside the CDR3, the full variable domain is SQTIHQWPATLVQPVGSPLSLECTVEGTSNPNLYWYRQAAGRGLQLLFYSVGIGQISSEVPQNLSASRPQDRQFILSSKKLLLSDSGFYLCAWRGGGGRVFWEAFFGQGTRLTVV.

The chain recombines TRBV19 with TRBJ1-1; 10 bases line up with TRBD1. Germline CDR1 and CDR2: LNHDA and SQIVND (reference sequence). V shed 9 bases, J shed 5 bases, and the junction held 6 bases outside the gene matches. The CDR3 runs to 13 residues. CDR3 amino acids: CASRDRGETEAFF. The CDR3 bases are TGTGCCAGCCGGGACAGGGGTGAAACTGAAGCTTTCTTT. Filled out from reference TRBV19 and TRBJ1-1, the complete variable domain reads DGGITQSPKYLFRKEGQNVTLSCEQNLNHDAMYWYRQDPGQGLRLIYYSQIVNDFQKGDIAEGYSVSREKKESFPLTVTSAQKNPTAFYLCASRDRGETEAFFGQGTRLTVV.

The chain employs TRBV7-3 and TRBJ2-2; D is uncertain. The CDR3 consists of 13 residues. V was trimmed by 2 bases and J by 4 bases, leaving 5 bases between them. Germline CDR1 SGHTA, CDR2 FQGTGA. CDR3 coding DNA: TGTGCCAGCAGCTTATATTCCACCGGGGAGCTGTTTTTT. Its protein is CASSLYSTGELFF.

J is TRBJ2-1 and V is TRBV3-1 (or the pseudogene TRBV3-2), with 8 nucleotides matching TRBD1. The CDR3 covers 15 residues. V lost 4 bases to trimming and J lost 8 bases; unmatched junction nucleotides: 10. Germline CDR1 reads LGHDT; CDR2 reads YNNKEL (reference sequence). The CDR3 is CASSPRGDRWDEQFF. Written as DNA, the CDR3 is TGTGCCAGCAGCCCTCGTGGGGACAGGTGGGATGAGCAGTTCTTC.

The chain links TRBV19 to TRBJ2-1; 14 positions match TRBD2. This CDR3 has 16 residues. V was pared by 9 bases and J by 0 bases, with 4 bases of the junction left unmatched. CDR1 and CDR2 (germline): LNHDA, SQIVND (reference sequence). This CDR3 is CARTSGRASSYNEQFF. Here the CDR3 DNA reads TGTGCCAGGACTAGCGGGAGGGCTAGCTCCTACAATGAGCAGTTCTTC. Combining the CDR3 with reference TRBV19 and TRBJ2-1 gives the whole variable domain DGGITQSPKYLFRKEGQNVTLSCEQNLNHDAMYWYRQDPGQGLRLIYYSQIVNDFQKGDIAEGYSVSREKKESFPLTVTSAQKNPTAFYLCARTSGRASSYNEQFFGPGTRLTVL.

The rearrangement joins TRBV7-2 to TRBJ1-5; 9 bases line up with TRBD1. The CDR3 is 15 residues long. CDR1 is SGHTA, CDR2 FQGNSA, per germline. Trimming took 2 bases from V and 3 from J; bases not matched to a gene: 2. The CDR3 reads CASSLRTGVNQPQHF. CDR3 in DNA: TGTGCCAGCAGCTTAAGGACAGGGGTCAATCAGCCCCAGCATTTT. The entire variable domain, with the rest obtained from reference TRBV7-2 and TRBJ1-5, is as follows: GAGVSQSPSNKVTEKGKDVELRCDPISGHTALYWYRQSLGQGLEFLIYFQGNSAPDKSGLPSDRFSAERTGGSVSTLTIQRTQQEDSAVYLCASSLRTGVNQPQHFGDGTRLSIL.

The chain recombines TRBV2 with TRBJ2-1, with TRBD1 matching over 8 bases. Trimming cost V 6 bases and J 3 bases; bases outside gene matches: 4. This CDR3 spans 14 amino acids. CDR1 SNHLY and CDR2 FYNNEI come from the germline V gene. CDR3 bases: TGTGCCAGCAGAGAAACAGGGGGCTACAATGAGCAGTTCTTC. Its translation is CASRETGGYNEQFF.

This rearrangement joins TRBV7-2 to TRBJ2-3, with 7 nucleotides matching TRBD2. The CDR3 runs 15 residues. Germline loops: CDR1 SGHTA, CDR2 FQGNSA. V trimming: 6 bases; J trimming: 4 bases; junction bases outside the gene matches: 10. The CDR3 nucleotides read TGTGCCAGCAGGGTTGGTACGGGAGGCCCAGATACGCAGTATTTT. This encodes CASRVGTGGPDTQYF.

The chain couples TRBV21-1 to TRBJ1-1. TRBV21-1 is a documented pseudogene. The CDR3 totals 14 residues. CDR3 DNA sequence: TGTGCCAGCAGCAAAGTCGGGATGAACACTGAAGCTTTCTTT. Amino acid sequence: CASSKVGMNTEAFF.

The chain combines TRBV7-9 with TRBJ2-7, with 9 bases lining up with TRBD2. This CDR3 has 17 residues. Trimming removed 5 bases from V and 4 bases from J; junction bases left unmatched: 15. Per germline, CDR1 SEHNR and CDR2 FQNEAQ (reference sequence). DNA for the CDR3: TGTGCCAGCAGCCCCGGGGGATTAGCGGGAGTTCATTACGAGCAGTACTTC. Translated, it gives CASSPGGLAGVHYEQYF.

The chain employs TRBV10-2 and TRBJ2-7; possibly TRBD1 for D (6 bases). Trimming stripped 10 bases from V and 0 bases from J, with 13 bases between. The CDR3 has 13 amino acids. CDR1 is WSHSY, CDR2 SAAADI, per germline. The CDR3 DNA follows: TGCGCCACCCGGTTAGGGGGCTCCTACGAGCAGTACTTC. Encoded protein: CATRLGGSYEQYF.

J is TRBJ2-1 and V is TRBV5-1; 8 bases match TRBD1. CDR3 length: 15 amino acids. Germline trimming cut 3 bases from V and 0 bases from J; bases unmatched to any gene: 2. CDR1 is SGHRS, CDR2 YFSETQ, per germline. The CDR3 is CASSSTGGSYNEQFF. The CDR3 DNA follows: TGCGCCAGCAGCTCAACAGGGGGCTCCTACAATGAGCAGTTCTTC. Full variable domain (outside the CDR3, taken from reference TRBV5-1 and TRBJ2-1): KAGVTQTPRYLIKTRGQQVTLSCSPISGHRSVSWYQQTPGQGLQFLFEYFSETQRNKGNFPGRFSGRQFSNSRSEMNVSTLELGDSALYLCASSSTGGSYNEQFFGPGTRLTVL.

V gene TRBV4-3 combines with J gene TRBJ2-7; 8 positions match TRBD2. CDR1 LGHNA and CDR2 YSLEER come from the germline V gene. The CDR3 loop spans 14 amino acids. J was trimmed by 7 bases and V by 4 bases; bases with no gene match: 9. This chain's CDR3 is CASSLWSGGDEQYF. CDR3 bases: TGCGCCAGCAGCCTATGGTCGGGAGGGGATGAGCAGTACTTC.

J is TRBJ2-7 and V is TRBV13, with a weak D call TRBD1 (6 bases). Germline loops: CDR1 PRHDT, CDR2 FYEKMQ (reference sequence). The CDR3 is made up of 14 amino acids. Between the trimmed V and J ends, which lost 4 bases and 1 base, there was a span of 11 bases. The CDR3, as DNA: TGTGCCAGCAGCTCCCTAGGGACATCCTACGAGCAGTACTTC. Translated: CASSSLGTSYEQYF.

The V call is TRBV2, the J call TRBJ2-5; D is uncertain. With 6 bases removed from V and 5 bases from J, the gap between germline ends came to 13 bases. The CDR3 length is 13 residues. From germline, CDR1 is SNHLY and CDR2 FYNNEI. This chain's CDR3 is CASRKRIGETQYF. In DNA form, the CDR3 reads TGTGCCAGCAGAAAGCGTATCGGGGAGACCCAGTACTTC.

The CDR3 bases are TGTGCCAGCAGTTTATCGGCAGGCGGGGGAAACACCATATATTTT. It yields the protein CASSLSAGGGNTIYF. The chain is built from TRBV27 and TRBJ1-3; D gene ambiguous. This CDR3 spans 15 amino acids. Germline loops: CDR1 MNHEY, CDR2 SMNVEV (reference sequence). V was shortened by 0 bases and J by 4 bases, with 10 bases between the two germline ends.

V usage is TRBV6-2 or TRBV6-3 and J usage is TRBJ2-1; TRBD2 agrees at 12 bases. V lost 5 bases, J lost 8 bases, and 10 bases stayed unmatched. The CDR3 is 16 amino acids. Germline V gene sequence: CDR1 MNHEY, CDR2 SVGEGT. The DNA of the CDR3 is TGTGCCAGCAGTCAATCGACTAGCGGGAGCGTCGATGAGCAGTTCTTC. It yields the protein CASSQSTSGSVDEQFF.

The chain recombines TRBV5-1 with TRBJ2-5; D ambiguous. This CDR3 comprises 12 residues. Germline loops: CDR1 SGHRS, CDR2 YFSETQ. V was cut by 4 bases and J by 4 bases, with 8 bases left in between. The CDR3 sequence: CASSEKRETQYF. The CDR3 nucleotides read TGCGCCAGCAGCGAGAAAAGAGAGACCCAGTACTTC.

This clone was counted once. The rearrangement joins TRBV5-1 to TRBJ2-7, with D maybe TRBD1 (5 bases). V was shortened by 2 bases and J by 7 bases, with 25 bases between the two germline ends. The CDR3 length is 17 residues. Germline CDR1 and CDR2: SGHRS and YFSETQ. The CDR3 spells CASSLQAAKTLLREQYF. The CDR3 nucleotides read TGCGCCAGCAGCTTACAGGCTGCAAAAACACTCCTACGGGAGCAGTACTTC.